These 10 T cell receptor beta chains share one sample of origin, sequenced in a study of cytomegalovirus exposure and HLA in healthy donors. Sequencing was performed with immunoSEQ multiplex PCR; in TCRdb, only in-frame clones are kept and a portion is missing. Of about 160,000 clones in the sample, less than 90% are singletons; the top ten hold approximately 2.4%. The specimen sequenced was PBMCs. These receptors were collected from a woman aged 18-29 years in good health and CMV-seronegative.

This chain links TRBV9 with TRBJ2-3; a possible D gene is TRBD1 (6 bases). The length of the CDR3 is 17 residues. CDR1 SGDLS and CDR2 YYNGEE come from the germline V gene. The V end lost 4 bases, the J end lost 7 bases, and 25 bases lay between the germline ends. CDR3 residues: CASSSRDGPGVRNTQYF. DNA of the CDR3: TGTGCCAGCAGCTCCCGGGACGGTCCAGGGGTCAGAAATACGCAGTATTTT.

As regards this clone: Within the sample, other DNA sequences also encode this same CDR3. The rearrangement links TRBV18 to TRBJ2-3; TRBD2 matches 8 bases. CDR1 is KGHSH and CDR2 is LQKENI in the germline V gene. The CDR3 is made up of 15 amino acids. V was clipped by 3 bases and J by 1 base; unmatched bases: 3. CDR3 in amino acids: CASSPFGGGTDTQYF. CDR3 bases: TGTGCCAGCTCACCCTTCGGGGGGGGCACAGATACGCAGTATTTT.

The CDR3 coding sequence is TGCGCCAGCAGCCCCGGGACACCTAACTATGGCTACACCTTC. Amino acid sequence: CASSPGTPNYGYTF. The genes are TRBV5-1 and TRBJ1-2; maybe TRBD1 (6 bases). This CDR3 comprises 14 residues. V lost 4 bases and J lost 0, with 10 bases in between. The germline V gene has CDR1 SGHRS and CDR2 YFSETQ.

J is TRBJ2-7 and V is TRBV5-6; 11 bases match TRBD2. J was trimmed by 3 bases and V by 3 bases; bases with no gene match: 8. The CDR3 runs 16 residues. In germline, CDR1 is SGHDT, CDR2 YYEEEE. The chain's CDR3 is CASSYPSGTSGYEQYF. CDR3 bases: TGTGCCAGCAGCTACCCATCCGGGACTAGCGGCTACGAGCAGTACTTC.

The chain links TRBV5-4 to TRBJ1-1; 7 bases match TRBD1. There are 13 residues in the CDR3. The germline V gene has CDR1 SGHNT and CDR2 YYREEE (reference sequence). V dropped 2 bases and J dropped 7; count of bases not matched to a gene: 5. CDR3 DNA: TGTGCCAGCAGCTTAGCGACAGGGATTGAAGCTTTCTTT. It translates to CASSLATGIEAFF.

The chain links TRBV7-2 to TRBJ2-3; TRBD2 matches 14 bases. Per the germline V gene, CDR1 is SGHTA and CDR2 is FQGNSA. The length of the CDR3 is 18 residues. Trimming took 3 bases from V and 1 from J; bases not matched to a gene: 6. In DNA, the CDR3 is TGTGCCAGCAGCTTCGGACTAGCGGGAGGCCCCCGCACAGATACGCAGTATTTT. Amino acid sequence: CASSFGLAGGPRTDTQYF. The whole variable domain, remainder taken from reference TRBV7-2 and TRBJ2-3, is GAGVSQSPSNKVTEKGKDVELRCDPISGHTALYWYRQSLGQGLEFLIYFQGNSAPDKSGLPSDRFSAERTGGSVSTLTIQRTQQEDSAVYLCASSFGLAGGPRTDTQYFGPGTRLTVL.

The genes are TRBV5-1 and TRBJ2-3, with TRBD2 matching over 10 bases. Germline V CDR1 and CDR2: SGHRS, YFSETQ. The CDR3 extends over 17 amino acids. V shed 3 bases and J 3 bases; nucleotides not matched to a gene: 10. The CDR3 sequence is CASSSVLAGFGTDTQYF. The CDR3 coding sequence is TGCGCCAGCAGCTCAGTACTAGCGGGGTTTGGTACAGATACGCAGTATTTT. Full variable domain (missing parts from reference TRBV5-1 and TRBJ2-3): KAGVTQTPRYLIKTRGQQVTLSCSPISGHRSVSWYQQTPGQGLQFLFEYFSETQRNKGNFPGRFSGRQFSNSRSEMNVSTLELGDSALYLCASSSVLAGFGTDTQYFGPGTRLTVL.

This clone was detected only a few times. The chain has TRBV19 and TRBJ2-7, with D unresolved. Trimming removed 9 bases at V and 6 bases at J, with 18 bases between. Germline-derived CDR1 and CDR2 are LNHDA and SQIVND (reference sequence). CDR3 length: 13 amino acids. The CDR3 region is CASYSPLLGEQYF. The CDR3 DNA follows: TGTGCCAGCTACAGCCCGCTATTGGGCGAGCAGTACTTC.

The CDR3 bases are TGCGCCAGCAGCTTGGGGATCCTAGCGGGGTACGAGCAGTACTTC. It is translated as CASSLGILAGYEQYF. This rearrangement joins TRBV5-1 to TRBJ2-7, with TRBD2 matching over 9 bases. The length of the CDR3 is 15 residues. V was pared by 0 bases and J by 4 bases, with 5 bases of the junction left unmatched. Germline V gene lookup returns CDR1 SGHRS and CDR2 YFSETQ.

This clone was seen more than once but under ten times. J is TRBJ1-5 and V is TRBV19, with 7 bases identical to TRBD1. J was trimmed by 0 bases and V by 7 bases; bases with no gene match: 3. CDR1 and CDR2 from the germline V gene are LNHDA and SQIVND (reference sequence). The length of the CDR3 is 14 residues. The CDR3 loop is CASNDRDSNQPQHF. As DNA, the CDR3 is TGTGCCAGTAACGACAGGGATAGCAATCAGCCCCAGCATTTT.